These 31 T cell receptor beta chains originate from one sample sequenced in a study of T cell repertoires in cytomegalovirus infection. These receptors' antigens are unknown. TCRdb passed the reads through MiXCR, listing each CDR3 protein once. The sample holds about 920,000 distinct CDR3 sequences, around 32% seen once. Sequences were derived from cultured CD8+ T cells from PBMCs, sampled from culture after CMV antigen stimulation. The receptors here all came from a human donor in good health (CMV status not recorded). Some clones in this sample may be carry-over from other donors' samples.

This clonotype came up many times. In DNA form, the CDR3 reads TGTGCCAGCAGCTCCGGGAGACTTGACACAGATACGCAGTATTTT. It yields the protein CASSSGRLDTDTQYF. V usage is TRBV7-2 and J usage is TRBJ2-3, with a tentative D call TRBD2 (6 bases). This CDR3 spans 15 amino acids. V lost 4 bases and J 2 bases, leaving 13 bases between the germline ends. Germline V CDR1 and CDR2: SGHTA, FQGNSA.

This clonotype was counted a few times. The chain couples TRBV19 to TRBJ1-1, with unresolved D. V dropped 0 bases and J dropped 4 bases, with 12 bases sitting between them. The CDR3 is 15 residues long. Germline lookup yields CDR1 LNHDA and CDR2 SQIVND (reference sequence). CDR3 nucleotides: TGTGCCAGTAGTATAGATCGGGCAGCACTCACTGAAGCTTTCTTT. As protein: CASSIDRAALTEAFF. Drawing the rest from reference TRBV19 and TRBJ1-1, the complete variable domain is DGGITQSPKYLFRKEGQNVTLSCEQNLNHDAMYWYRQDPGQGLRLIYYSQIVNDFQKGDIAEGYSVSREKKESFPLTVTSAQKNPTAFYLCASSIDRAALTEAFFGQGTRLTVV.

This clonotype was seen more than once but under ten times. The chain employs TRBV4-1 and TRBJ2-1; TRBD2 matches at 15 bases. The junction had 5 bases not matched to a gene; V was cut back by 4 bases and J by 7 bases. This CDR3 is 16 amino acids long. CDR1 MGHRA and CDR2 YSYEKL come from the germline V gene. The chain's CDR3 is CASSLFGLAGGNEQFF. CDR3 DNA sequence: TGCGCCAGCAGCCTCTTCGGACTAGCGGGGGGGAATGAGCAGTTCTTC.

This clonotype was observed a handful of times. The rearrangement uses TRBV7-9 and TRBJ1-2; 7 bases are shared with TRBD1. The germline CDR1 and CDR2 sequences are SEHNR and FQNEAQ (reference sequence). This CDR3 spans 15 amino acids. Trimming at V came to 5 bases and at J to 5 bases, leaving 11 bases not matched to a gene. The CDR3 is CASSPEGGAWYGYTF. The CDR3 DNA reads TGTGCCAGCAGCCCCGAAGGGGGCGCATGGTATGGCTACACCTTC.

This sequence joins TRBV28 and TRBJ2-7; D possibly uses TRBD1 or TRBD2 (7 bases each). Germline values: CDR1 MDHEN, CDR2 SYDVKM. The CDR3 runs to 12 residues. V shed 9 bases and J shed 9 bases, with 18 bases lying between them. This CDR3 reads CASGTAPSGQYV. CDR3 DNA sequence: TGTGCCAGTGGGACAGCGCCTAGCGGGCAGTACGTC.

The chain is built from TRBV27 and TRBJ1-2; 8 bases agree with TRBD1. The V gene's germline CDR1 is MNHEY and CDR2 SMNVEV (reference sequence). After removal of 3 bases from V and 8 bases from J, the junction contained 5 bases not matched to a gene. The length of the CDR3 is 13 residues. CDR3 in amino acids: CASSFQGAQGYTF. The CDR3 DNA follows: TGTGCCAGCAGTTTTCAGGGGGCGCAAGGCTACACCTTC.

This clonotype was counted only a few times. The chain carries TRBV7-2 and TRBJ1-2, with TRBD1 as a possible D gene (6 bases). Germline CDR1 reads SGHTA; CDR2 reads FQGNSA. V lost 5 bases and J lost 2, with 18 bases in between. This CDR3 spans 16 amino acids. This chain's CDR3 is CASSPRDMSMNYGYTF. The CDR3, as DNA: TGTGCCAGCAGCCCGAGGGACATGTCAATGAACTATGGCTACACCTTC.

V usage is TRBV7-4 and J usage is TRBJ2-2, with 7 bases matching TRBD1. Looked up from germline, CDR1 is SGHVT and CDR2 is SQSDAQ. This CDR3 comprises 17 residues. After removal of 3 bases from V and 5 bases from J, the junction contained 12 bases not matched to a gene. CDR3 region: CASSFPFVGQATGELFF. The CDR3 DNA reads TGTGCCAGCAGCTTCCCTTTCGTAGGACAGGCGACCGGGGAGCTGTTTTTT.

This chain connects TRBV6-1 to TRBJ1-1, with D tentatively TRBD1 (5 bases). Per germline, CDR1 MNHNS and CDR2 SASEGT. This CDR3 spans 14 amino acids. V lost 4 bases and J lost 0, with 9 bases in between. CDR3 DNA sequence: TGTGCCAGCAGTGTGCCGGGGGTGAACACTGAAGCTTTCTTT. Protein sequence: CASSVPGVNTEAFF.

The J gene is TRBJ2-1, the V gene TRBV6-6; D is perhaps TRBD2 (7 bases). Deletions cut 6 bases from V and 1 base from J, with 16 bases between. CDR1 is MNHNY, CDR2 SVGAGI, per germline (reference sequence). The CDR3 runs 16 residues. CDR3 nucleotides: TGTGCCAGCAGGATAGGCGGGGGCCTTTCCTACAATGAGCAGTTCTTC. Translating it yields CASRIGGGLSYNEQFF.

CDR3 amino acids: CATSRDGDTEAFF. The CDR3 nucleotides are TGTGCCACCAGCAGAGATGGGGACACTGAAGCTTTCTTT. This chain joins TRBV15 and TRBJ1-1; D uncertain. Looked up from germline, CDR1 is LNHNV and CDR2 is YYDKDF (reference sequence). The V and J ends lost 0 bases and 3 bases respectively, with 5 bases between them. There are 13 residues in the CDR3. Combining the CDR3 with reference TRBV15 and TRBJ1-1 gives the whole variable domain DAMVIQNPRYQVTQFGKPVTLSCSQTLNHNVMYWYQQKSSQAPKLLFHYYDKDFNNEADTPDNFQSRRPNTSFCFLDIRSPGLGDTAMYLCATSRDGDTEAFFGQGTRLTVV.

This clonotype appeared many times. The chain links TRBV27 to TRBJ2-1; D possibly uses TRBD1 or TRBD2 (5 bases each). The CDR3 has 16 amino acids. V was cut by 2 bases and J by 1 base, with 12 bases left in between. Looked up from germline, CDR1 is MNHEY and CDR2 is SMNVEV (reference sequence). CDR3 coding DNA: TGTGCCAGCAGTTTAAGCCCGGGACCTTCCTACAATGAGCAGTTCTTC. It is translated as CASSLSPGPSYNEQFF.

This clonotype was counted many times. This chain links TRBV12-3 or TRBV12-4 with TRBJ2-1; D is perhaps TRBD1 (6 bases). The V end was cut by 4 bases, the J end by 12 bases, with 13 bases between. This CDR3 is 12 amino acids long. The CDR3, as DNA: TGTGCCAGCAGTTCAGGGGCCCGGGGGCAGTTCTTC. Translating gives CASSSGARGQFF.

This clonotype appeared a few times. The CDR3 reads CASSQDVKGGRDGYTF. In nucleotides, the CDR3 is TGCGCCAGCAGCCAAGATGTGAAAGGGGGACGGGATGGCTACACCTTC. The chain is built from TRBV4-3 and TRBJ1-2, with D perhaps TRBD1 (6 bases). The CDR3 runs 16 residues. Per germline, CDR1 LGHNA and CDR2 YSLEER. V was clipped by 0 bases and J by 6 bases, with 17 bases between them.

The chain has TRBV19 and TRBJ2-1, with D possibly matching TRBD1 (6 bases). V was pared by 4 bases and J by 6 bases, with 13 bases between. Germline CDR1 LNHDA, CDR2 SQIVND (reference sequence). The CDR3 runs 14 residues. CDR3 sequence (DNA): TGTGCCAGTAGTACCCCGACAGGCTTCAATGAGCAGTTCTTC. This gives the protein CASSTPTGFNEQFF.

Only a few counts were recorded for this clonotype. The gene calls are TRBV2 and TRBJ2-7; D is uncertain. From germline, CDR1 is SNHLY and CDR2 FYNNEI. The CDR3 runs to 16 residues. V lost 2 bases and J 0 bases, leaving 14 bases between the germline ends. CDR3 in amino acids: CASSETTLLSSYEQYF. The CDR3 nucleotides are TGTGCCAGCAGTGAAACGACCCTCTTGAGCTCCTACGAGCAGTACTTC.

The chain uses TRBV12-3 or TRBV12-4 and TRBJ2-7; maybe TRBD1 (5 bases). This CDR3 comprises 13 residues. The V gene lost 5 bases and the J gene lost 6 bases, with 14 bases spanning the gap. CDR3 sequence (DNA): TGTGCCAGCAGTCCGCAGGGTAGGCGCGAGCAGTACGTC. This sequence encodes CASSPQGRREQYV.

The chain links TRBV5-8 to TRBJ1-5; D is unresolved. V lost 3 bases to trimming and J lost 0 bases, with 13 bases between them. The CDR3 contains 16 residues. Per germline, CDR1 SGHTS and CDR2 YDEGEE. CDR3 residues: CASSSLTENSNQPQHF. DNA for the CDR3: TGTGCCAGCAGCTCACTTACGGAAAATAGCAATCAGCCCCAGCATTTT.

This clonotype has more than one count but fewer than ten. The chain has TRBV7-2 and TRBJ2-7; D uncertain. With 1 base removed from V and 0 bases from J, the gap between germline ends came to 7 bases. CDR1 SGHTA and CDR2 FQGNSA come from the germline V gene. The CDR3 consists of 14 residues. The CDR3, as DNA: TGTGCCAGCAGCTTAGAAACCGGCTCCTACGAGCAGTACTTC. Its translation is CASSLETGSYEQYF. The complete variable domain, with remaining parts taken from reference TRBV7-2 and TRBJ2-7, reads GAGVSQSPSNKVTEKGKDVELRCDPISGHTALYWYRQSLGQGLEFLIYFQGNSAPDKSGLPSDRFSAERTGGSVSTLTIQRTQQEDSAVYLCASSLETGSYEQYFGPGTRLTVT.

The rearrangement links TRBV7-4 to TRBJ1-1; 8 bases align to TRBD1. Looked up from germline, CDR1 is SGHVT and CDR2 is SQSDAQ. The V gene end was trimmed by 6 bases and the J gene end by 4 bases; junction bases not matched to a gene: 19. This CDR3 region has 18 residues. The CDR3 coding sequence is TGTGCCAGCAGTCCTCCCCCTGCACGTCCTGACAGGGGCACTGAAGCTTTCTTT. It yields the protein CASSPPPARPDRGTEAFF.

This clonotype was detected many times. The chain uses TRBV6-1 and TRBJ2-1; tentative D call: TRBD2 (6 bases). V lost 3 bases and J 1 base, leaving 10 bases between the germline ends. The CDR3 is 15 amino acids. CDR1 MNHNS and CDR2 SASEGT come from the germline V gene. This CDR3 is CASSELGGSYNEQFF. Written as DNA, the CDR3 is TGTGCCAGCAGTGAGTTGGGGGGATCCTACAATGAGCAGTTCTTC.

The genes are TRBV7-6 and TRBJ2-2, with a possible D match to TRBD2 (5 bases). Trimming left V 5 bases short and J 4 bases short, with 11 bases between. Germline CDR1 and CDR2: SGHVS and FNYEAQ. CDR3 size: 14 residues. CDR3 bases: TGTGCCAGCAGCACGACTATCTCCACCGGGGAGCTGTTTTTT. It is translated as CASSTTISTGELFF. The entire variable domain, with the rest obtained from reference TRBV7-6 and TRBJ2-2, is as follows: GAGVSQSPRYKVTKRGQDVALRCDPISGHVSLYWYRQALGQGPEFLTYFNYEAQQDKSGLPNDRFSAERPEGSISTLTIQRTEQRDSAMYRCASSTTISTGELFFGEGSRLTVL.

This clonotype showed up just once. The gene calls are TRBV15 and TRBJ1-1; D gene unclear. This CDR3 is 14 amino acids long. The germline V gene has CDR1 LNHNV and CDR2 YYDKDF (reference sequence). Trimming stripped 2 bases from V and 0 bases from J, with 7 bases between. Here the CDR3 reads CATSRKTLNTEAFF. CDR3 bases: TGTGCCACCAGCAGAAAGACTTTGAACACTGAAGCTTTCTTT.

The table lists this clonotype with a few counts. V usage is TRBV7-8 and J usage is TRBJ2-2, with 13 bases matching TRBD2. Trimming took 5 bases from V and 0 from J; bases not matched to a gene: 6. The CDR3 has 18 residues. The germline V gene has CDR1 SGHVS and CDR2 FQNEAQ. CDR3 residues: CASSPTSGGLANTGELFF. CDR3 sequence (DNA): TGTGCCAGCAGCCCGACTAGCGGGGGGCTCGCGAACACCGGGGAGCTGTTTTTT.

The gene calls are TRBV5-1 and TRBJ2-3; D is uncertain. V was shortened by 0 bases and J by 6 bases, with 8 bases between the two germline ends. This CDR3 comprises 13 residues. CDR1 is SGHRS, CDR2 YFSETQ, per germline. This chain's CDR3 is CASSLAQVDTQYF. CDR3 nucleotide sequence: TGCGCCAGCAGCTTGGCCCAGGTGGATACGCAGTATTTT.

This chain's CDR3 is CATSRDPGAAQPQHF. CDR3 bases: TGTGCCACCAGCAGAGACCCGGGGGCAGCTCAGCCCCAGCATTTT. The rearrangement links TRBV15 to TRBJ1-5, with TRBD1 as a possible D gene (6 bases). Between the trimmed V and J ends, which lost 0 bases and 6 bases, there was a span of 12 bases. Germline loops: CDR1 LNHNV, CDR2 YYDKDF (reference sequence). The CDR3 has 15 amino acids.

The J gene is TRBJ2-1, the V gene TRBV7-6; TRBD1 agrees at 9 bases. V shed 5 bases, J shed 4 bases, and the junction held 9 bases outside the gene matches. The germline gives CDR1 SGHVS, CDR2 FNYEAQ. There are 16 residues in the CDR3. For the CDR3, the DNA is TGTGCCAGCAGCCCTAGGGGACAGGGCCAATACAATGAGCAGTTCTTC. Protein: CASSPRGQGQYNEQFF.

The V gene is TRBV29-1, the J gene TRBJ1-2; no clear D gene. This CDR3 contains 12 residues. Germline CDR1 and CDR2: SQVTM and ANQGSEA. V was cut by 2 bases and J by 3 bases, with 7 bases left in between. This CDR3 reads CSVEMADYGYTF. The CDR3 region has the DNA TGCAGCGTTGAAATGGCTGACTATGGCTACACCTTC.

This clonotype has only a few counts. The V gene is TRBV6-1, the J gene TRBJ2-7; D possibly corresponds to TRBD1 (6 bases). Germline V gives CDR1 MNHNS, CDR2 SASEGT. The CDR3 spans 11 residues. Trimming stripped 10 bases from V and 2 bases from J, with 9 bases between. This chain's CDR3 is CATRDTYEQYV. The CDR3 DNA reads TGTGCCACCAGGGACACCTACGAGCAGTACGTC.

In its sample, this clonotype was seen a few times. The chain is built from TRBV5-1 and TRBJ1-6; D gene uncertain. The CDR3 is 14 residues long. Germline CDR1 is SGHRS and CDR2 is YFSETQ. Trimming took 3 bases from V and 8 from J, leaving 12 bases between them. CDR3 in amino acids: CASSYDRLDSPLHF. CDR3 nucleotide sequence: TGCGCCAGCAGCTACGACCGGTTGGATTCACCCCTCCACTTT. The entire variable domain, with the rest obtained from reference TRBV5-1 and TRBJ1-6, is as follows: KAGVTQTPRYLIKTRGQQVTLSCSPISGHRSVSWYQQTPGQGLQFLFEYFSETQRNKGNFPGRFSGRQFSNSRSEMNVSTLELGDSALYLCASSYDRLDSPLHFGNGTRLTVT.

This clonotype was found a few times. The chain joins TRBV24-1 to TRBJ2-1; 8 nucleotides align to TRBD1. After removal of 2 bases from V and 7 bases from J, the junction contained 6 bases not matched to a gene. Germline assignment: CDR1 KGHDR and CDR2 SFDVKD. The CDR3 runs to 15 residues. The CDR3 DNA sequence: TGTGCCACCAGTGATTCCTCGACAGGGGCGAATGAGCAGTTCTTC. Translated, it gives CATSDSSTGANEQFF.